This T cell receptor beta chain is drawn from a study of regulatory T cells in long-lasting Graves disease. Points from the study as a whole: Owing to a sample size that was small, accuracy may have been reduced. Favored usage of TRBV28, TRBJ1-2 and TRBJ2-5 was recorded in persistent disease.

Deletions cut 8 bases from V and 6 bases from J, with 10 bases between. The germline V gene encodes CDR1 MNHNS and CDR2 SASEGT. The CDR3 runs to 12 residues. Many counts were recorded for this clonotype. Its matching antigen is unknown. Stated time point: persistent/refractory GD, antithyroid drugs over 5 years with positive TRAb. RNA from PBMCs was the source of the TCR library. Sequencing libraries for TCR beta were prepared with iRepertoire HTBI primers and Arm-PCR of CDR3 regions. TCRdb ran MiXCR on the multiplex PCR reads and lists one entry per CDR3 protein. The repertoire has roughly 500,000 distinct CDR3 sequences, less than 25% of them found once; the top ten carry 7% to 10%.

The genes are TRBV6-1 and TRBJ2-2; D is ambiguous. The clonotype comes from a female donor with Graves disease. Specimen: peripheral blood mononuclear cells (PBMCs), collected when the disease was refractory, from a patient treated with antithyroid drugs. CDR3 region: CASGLLSGELFF. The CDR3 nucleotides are TGTGCCAGCGGATTGCTGTCCGGGGAGCTGTTTTTT.